This T cell receptor beta chain came from a study of control samples from healthy donors and cancer patients. Clones were read by immunoSEQ multiplex PCR, and TCRdb kept only the in-frame ones, dropping some. There are 100,000 to 150,000 clones in the sample; roughly 92% occur only once, and 0.55% to 0.6% lies in the top ten. Sequencing was performed on PBMCs. The TCR sequence derives from an older man with head and neck cancer.

The CDR3 is CASSRGLNTEAFF. CDR3 nucleotides: TGTGCCAGCAGCCGGGGCCTGAACACTGAAGCTTTCTTT. The V call is TRBV11-3, the J call TRBJ1-1; D is perhaps TRBD1 (5 bases). Trimming shortened V by 5 bases and J by 0 bases, and 7 bases separated the two germline ends. The CDR3 runs to 13 residues. Germline V gene lookup returns CDR1 SGHNT and CDR2 YENEEA.